This T cell receptor beta chain was documented in a study of blood T cell repertoires in COVID-19. Whole-study context: Sites across the United States, Italy and Spain contributed samples from acute and convalescent COVID-19. From T cells, B-cell-depleted T cells, or PBMCs came the material, which was cDNA or gDNA.

Between the trimmed V and J ends, which lost 5 bases and 4 bases, there was a span of 6 bases. The germline CDR1 and CDR2 sequences are MDHEN and SYDVKM. The CDR3 extends over 12 amino acids. As processed by the authors: Nucleated cell number was recorded as an estimate derived from reference gene primer amplification. TCRdb's copy holds only in-frame clones and misses some; the assay was immunoSEQ multiplex PCR. V, J and clone size are those of that table, while D and trimming were read from the DNA. The sample includes just over 80,000 clones, more than 60% of them seen just once. The chain joins TRBV28 to TRBJ2-1; D remains unclear. This sequence originates from an elderly woman with active or convalescent COVID-19. Sequenced sample: peripheral blood. The CDR3 DNA sequence: TGTGCCAGCAGTCCCCCTTACAATGAGCAGTTCTTC. Protein product: CASSPPYNEQFF.